This TCR beta chain was captured in a study of cytotoxic CD8 clonotypes in ibrutinib-treated CLL. Whole-study context: Among the samples, the mean was approximately 250,000 productive templates and roughly 100,000 productive rearrangements. Findings and limits, study-wide: Contraction or stability on treatment characterized the public clonotypes, which were uncommon. At baseline, clonality was higher than in age-matched healthy donors and correlated with CD8+ counts.

Sequencing was designed to attain a depth spanning 1 in 200,000 to 1 in 1 million T cells. Profiled with immunoSEQ multiplex PCR; TCRdb holds only in-frame clones, not every one. Seen here are 130,000 or so clones, about 80% observed once, and the top ten hold roughly 12%. This CDR3 spans 17 amino acids. Germline-derived CDR1 and CDR2 are SGHTA and FQGTGA. The germline V and J ends were trimmed by 5 bases and 0 bases, with 17 bases remaining between them. In the case of this clone: Its antigen is undetermined.

The sample consisted of PBMCs, taken after 12 months of ibrutinib treatment. The rearrangement links TRBV7-3 to TRBJ2-4, with D possibly matching TRBD2 (5 bases). The receptor was isolated from a human donor with chronic lymphocytic leukemia. Written as DNA, the CDR3 is TGTGCCAGCAGCCAGACGGGGAGCGGTTTAGCCAAAAACATTCAGTACTTC. Translating it yields CASSQTGSGLAKNIQYF.